The T cell receptor beta chain described here comes from a study of cytotoxic CD8 clonotypes in ibrutinib-treated CLL. Points on this clone: Its antigen remains unknown.

Study-level points and caveats: Age-matched healthy donor levels were exceeded by baseline clonality, which tracked circulating CD8+ T-cell counts.

Trimming removed 1 base from V and 0 bases from J, with 10 bases in between. The CDR3 runs 14 residues. Germline loops: CDR1 SQVTM, CDR2 ANQGSEA. Data came from immunoSEQ multiplex PCR; TCRdb stores just in-frame clones and leaves some out. Found here are 190,000 or so clones, approximately 72% of them singletons; the top ten hold 10% to 15%. V gene TRBV29-1 combines with J gene TRBJ2-7; D may be TRBD1 or TRBD2 (5 bases each). This TCR came from a human donor with chronic lymphocytic leukemia. The sequencing used PBMCs, collected after 24 months of ibrutinib treatment. In nucleotides, the CDR3 is TGCAGCGTTGAAGTGGGGGTTAGCTCCTACGAGCAGTACTTC. Its translation: CSVEVGVSSYEQYF.